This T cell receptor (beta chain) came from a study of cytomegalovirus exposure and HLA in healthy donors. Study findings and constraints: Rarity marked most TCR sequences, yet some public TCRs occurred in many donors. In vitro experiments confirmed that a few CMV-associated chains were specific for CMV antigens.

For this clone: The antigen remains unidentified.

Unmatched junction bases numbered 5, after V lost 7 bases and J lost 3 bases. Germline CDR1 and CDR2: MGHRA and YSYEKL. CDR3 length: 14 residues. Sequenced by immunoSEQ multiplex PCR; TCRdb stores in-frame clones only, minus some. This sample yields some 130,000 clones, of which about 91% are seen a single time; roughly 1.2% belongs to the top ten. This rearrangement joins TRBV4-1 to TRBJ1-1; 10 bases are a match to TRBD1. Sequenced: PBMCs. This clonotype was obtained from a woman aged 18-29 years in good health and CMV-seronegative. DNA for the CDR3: TGCGCCAGCACGACCGGGACAGGGGACACTGAAGCTTTCTTT. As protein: CASTTGTGDTEAFF.